This T cell receptor beta chain was identified in a study of shared clonotypes between healthy human individuals. V was trimmed by 3 bases and J by 7 bases, leaving 16 bases between them. The germline CDR1 and CDR2 sequences are LNHDA and SQIVND (reference sequence). The CDR3 has 15 residues. Sequenced by immunoSEQ multiplex PCR; TCRdb stores in-frame clones only, minus some. Counted here are millions of clones, roughly 95% occurring once; the ten biggest clones make up 0.9% to 1.4%. Naive CD8 cells were CD45RO-negative, positively selected for CCR7, excluding terminally differentiated effector memory CD45RA+ cells.

The chain has TRBV19 and TRBJ2-1, with a possible D match to TRBD2 (6 bases). This clonotype was obtained from a man aged 18 to 29 in good health. Sequenced material: naive CD8+ T cells sorted from blood. As DNA, the CDR3 is TGTGCCAGTAGTATCTTGGCGGGGACGGGGAATGAGCAGTTCTTC. Protein product: CASSILAGTGNEQFF.